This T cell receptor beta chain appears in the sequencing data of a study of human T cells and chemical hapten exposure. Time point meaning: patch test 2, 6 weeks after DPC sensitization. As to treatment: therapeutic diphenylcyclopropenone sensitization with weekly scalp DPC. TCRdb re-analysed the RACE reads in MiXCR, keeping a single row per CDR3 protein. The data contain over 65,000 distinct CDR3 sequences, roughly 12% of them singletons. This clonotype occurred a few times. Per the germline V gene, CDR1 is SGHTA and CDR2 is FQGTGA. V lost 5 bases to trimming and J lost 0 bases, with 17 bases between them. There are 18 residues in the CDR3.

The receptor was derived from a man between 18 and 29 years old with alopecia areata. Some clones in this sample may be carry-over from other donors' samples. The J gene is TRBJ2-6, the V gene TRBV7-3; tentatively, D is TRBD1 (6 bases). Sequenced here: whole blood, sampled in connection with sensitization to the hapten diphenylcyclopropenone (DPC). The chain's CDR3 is CASSDLQGANSGANVLTF. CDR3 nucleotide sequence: TGTGCCAGCAGCGACTTACAGGGCGCCAACTCTGGGGCCAACGTCCTGACTTTC.